This TCR beta chain was retrieved from a study of preoperative IRX-2 immunotherapy in early breast cancer (dated by TCRdb to between 2018 and 2021). As concerns this clone: Its antigen target is currently unknown. No much larger clonotype is one base removed from it; base qualities were not supplied.

V is reduced by 4 bases and J by 4 bases, leaving a spacing of 12 bases between them. Looking up the germline V gene yields CDR1 SGHRS and CDR2 YFSETQ. Including the terminal cysteine and phenylalanine, the CDR3 comprises 14 residues. The entry retains the CDR3 DNA only, 42 bases that are in frame from base 1. The treatment or condition label, read with the paper, signifies: preoperative locoregional IRX-2 cytokine immunotherapy. The samples were obtained from a phase Ib study that tested preoperative, locoregional IRX-2 cytokine immunotherapy meant to prime immune responses. Before surgery, IRX-2 was given to the donors, who were patients with early-stage breast cancer. Preparation of the library involved the immunoSEQ multiplex PCR assay. TCRdb limited this immuneACCESS table to in-frame rearrangements with V and J called. A share of clones is missing; checked studies link under half to unresolved V genes, and the rest is unexplained. This sample is represented by 10,000 to 15,000 clones; approximately 90% of them were singletons. Over 25% of the sample is held by the ten biggest clonotypes.

The material was obtained from a patient treated with IRX-2 immunotherapy. The rearrangement joined TRBV5-1 to TRBJ1-3, with TRBD1 perhaps the D gene, on 6 matching bases. This TCR was sampled from a human donor with breast cancer. The CDR3 is CASSLGDNGNTIYF. The DNA sequence is TGCGCCAGCAGCCTCGGGGACAACGGAAACACCATATATTTT. Supplemented by the reference TRBV5-1 and TRBJ1-3 proteins around the CDR3, the complete variable domain is KAGVTQTPRYLIKTRGQQVTLSCSPISGHRSVSWYQQTPGQGLQFLFEYFSETQRNKGNFPGRFSGRQFSNSRSEMNVSTLELGDSALYLCASSLGDNGNTIYFGEGSWLTVV.